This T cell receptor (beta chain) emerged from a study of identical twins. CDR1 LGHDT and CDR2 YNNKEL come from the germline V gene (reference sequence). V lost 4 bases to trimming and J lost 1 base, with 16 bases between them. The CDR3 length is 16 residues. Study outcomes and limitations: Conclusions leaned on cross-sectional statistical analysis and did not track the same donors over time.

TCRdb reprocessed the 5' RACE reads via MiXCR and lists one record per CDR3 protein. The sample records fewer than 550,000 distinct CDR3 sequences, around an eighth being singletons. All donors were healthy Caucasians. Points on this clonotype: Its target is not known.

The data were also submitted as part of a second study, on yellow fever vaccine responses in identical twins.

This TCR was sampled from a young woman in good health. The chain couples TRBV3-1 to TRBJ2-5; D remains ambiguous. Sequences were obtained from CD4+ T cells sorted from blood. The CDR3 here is CASSRQSSSTQETQYF. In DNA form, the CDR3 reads TGTGCCAGCAGCCGTCAATCGTCATCAACCCAAGAGACCCAGTACTTC.